The 3 T cell receptor beta chains below were found in one sample sequenced in a study of T cells in women clearing cervical HPV infection (dated by TCRdb to 2017 to 2018). The library was obtained by the immunoSEQ multiplex PCR assay. TCRdb took this table from immuneACCESS and kept in-frame rearrangements with V and J called. Such tables lack part of the clones; where checked against another copy, unresolved V genes explain under half of the gap, and the rest is unexplained. This sample's clone table shows 20,000 to 25,000 clones. The top ten hold over 5% of the sample. The specimen was blood buffy coat. The source of these receptors is a woman between 18 and 70 years old with a cervical HPV16 infection that either progressed to CIN3+ or cleared (not recorded which).

Regarding this clone: The CDR3 end falls 3 residues outside the read, so it is completed with the germline J gene. V gene TRBV20-1 combines with J gene TRBJ2-5, with no clear D. This CDR3 region has 11 residues. V dropped 3 bases and J dropped 7 bases, with 9 bases sitting between them. Germline loops: CDR1 DFQATT, CDR2 SNEGSKA (reference sequence). The CDR3 region is CSAREAGTQYF. CDR3 DNA, as far as it was read: TGCAGTGCTAGGGAAGCAGGGACC.

Remarks on this clone: The read ends 3 residues before the CDR3 terminus; that terminus is restored from the germline J gene. V gene TRBV7-9 combines with J gene TRBJ1-2, with D perhaps TRBD1 (5 bases). From germline, CDR1 is SEHNR and CDR2 FQNEAQ (reference sequence). The CDR3 has 15 residues. The sequenced CDR3 bases are TGTGCCAGCAGCTTTAGCGGACAAAGCTCCTACGAC. This codes for CASSFSGQSSYD. The entire CDR3 is CASSFSGQSSYDYTF.

A remark on this clone: From the germline J gene comes the end of the CDR3, since the read stops 3 residues before it. The genes are TRBV6-4 and TRBJ2-1, with TRBD1 matching over 12 bases. J was trimmed by 6 bases and V by 6 bases; bases with no gene match: 9. CDR3 length equals 16 residues. CDR1 MRHNA and CDR2 SNTAGT come from the germline V gene. Here the CDR3 reads CASSEDPGQGANEQFF. Incomplete CDR3 DNA: TGTGCCAGCAGCGAGGATCCGGGACAGGGGGCCAATGAG.